This entry is about one T cell receptor (beta chain). No cognate antigen has been identified for it. Within one base of it there is no much larger clone, and no base qualities were kept. The germline V gene supplies CDR1 SQVTM and CDR2 ANQGSEA. The CDR3 runs 14 amino acids, cysteine and phenylalanine included. Only the CDR3 portion is preserved as DNA: 42 bases, with reading frame beginning at the first base. Compared with germline, V lacks 4 bases and J lacks 3 bases; bases without a gene match: 7. This specimen belongs to a study of CD8+ T cells in alopecia areata (dated by TCRdb to the late 2010s). Broadly, across the study: The treated patients, all with moderate-to-severe alopecia areata, were enrolled in an open-label pilot trial of oral tofacitinib given at 5 to 10 mg twice daily. Tofacitinib was administered for 6 to 18 months, and 6 months of follow-up off drug were then conducted to assess delayed response and recurrence. To study T cell clonal expansion in alopecia areata, the researchers applied high-throughput TCRbeta sequencing to both the C3H/HeJ mouse model and human patients. In humans, TCRbeta sequencing was performed on scalp tissue and on sorted CD4+ and CD8+ peripheral blood T cells from healthy controls and from patients with patchy or totalis/universalis alopecia areata. Tofacitinib-treated patients had biopsies at baseline and at 4 and 24 weeks of treatment, with a later scalp biopsy in several patients. Scalp clonality was compared across normal scalp (n=4), patchy alopecia areata scalp (n=8), and alopecia totalis/universalis scalp (n=8). RNA came from the PAXgene miRNA kit for fixed scalp, the miRNeasy kit for PBMCs, and the RNeasy kit for mouse skin. Amplification of TCRbeta CDR3 regions was done by immunoSEQ multiplex PCR using 35 Vbeta forward primers and 13 Jbeta reverse primers.

Per the publication, the time point label means: baseline before oral tofacitinib. Lesional scalp punch biopsies and peripheral blood were collected from alopecia areata patients. PBMCs were isolated by density centrifugation and stained for CD3, CD4 and CD8, after which CD4+ and CD8+ T cells were sorted on a FACSAria. Beyond this particular receptor, the publication reports: Lesional scalp, especially in alopecia totalis/universalis, showed higher clonality and more expanded CD8+ clones than normal scalp, suggesting antigenic drive. Unlike mouse skin, which is dominated by gammadelta T cells, normal human skin has resident alphabeta T cells that are also sequenced, and this complicates analysis of the scalp TCR repertoire. Compared with mice, TCR sequences shared between patients were less clear, possibly partly because of HLA diversity across the patient population.

Library preparation was by the immunoSEQ multiplex PCR assay. To provide template for TCR sequencing, every sample had RNA extracted and reverse transcribed into cDNA. SuperScript III was used for first-strand cDNA synthesis, primed with a 2:1 mix of oligo-dT and random hexamers. A synthetic immune receptor repertoire was used to gauge amplification bias, and whatever bias remained was removed computationally. Regarding the original processing steps: Raw reads were preprocessed to remove errors, and CDR3 was defined according to IMGT conventions as the region from the conserved cysteine to phenylalanine. Clonality was computed by normalizing Shannon entropy by log2 of the number of productive unique TCRs and subtracting the result from 1. Whether each scalp clone was CD4 or CD8 was inferred by checking scalp TCRbeta sequences against the CD4 and CD8 repertoires from sorted blood. In TCRdb, the immuneACCESS table is reduced to in-frame sequences with V and J assigned. These tables do not hold every clone; where another copy was compared, an unresolved V gene accounts for under half, and the others remain unexplained. The V and J calls and clone size were taken over from that table, and D and trimming were inferred from the DNA. The sample table lists more than 200,000 clones, about two thirds of them with a count of one. The ten top clones hold around 1.2% of the sample.

Sequencing used CD4+ T cells sorted from blood, obtained at week 0. This TCR was recovered from a human donor with alopecia areata. The V gene is TRBV29-1 and the J gene is TRBJ2-5; 8 junctional bases match TRBD2. The CDR3 reads CSVVHGTSKETQYF. The nucleotide sequence reads as follows: TGCAGCGTTGTACACGGGACTAGTAAAGAGACCCAGTACTTC.